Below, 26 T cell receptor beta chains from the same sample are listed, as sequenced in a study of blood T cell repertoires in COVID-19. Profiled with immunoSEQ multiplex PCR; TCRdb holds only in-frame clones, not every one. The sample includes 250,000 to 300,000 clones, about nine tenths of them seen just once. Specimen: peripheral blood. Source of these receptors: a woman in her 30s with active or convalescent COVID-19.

CDR3 loop: CASRGGQGNEQYF. CDR3 bases: TGTGCCAGCAGGGGGGGACAGGGGAACGAGCAGTACTTC. This chain uses TRBV5-6 with TRBJ2-7; 10 bases match TRBD1. Germline CDR1 and CDR2: SGHDT and YYEEEE. There are 13 residues in the CDR3. With V trimmed by 5 bases and J by 5 bases, 4 bases remained unmatched.

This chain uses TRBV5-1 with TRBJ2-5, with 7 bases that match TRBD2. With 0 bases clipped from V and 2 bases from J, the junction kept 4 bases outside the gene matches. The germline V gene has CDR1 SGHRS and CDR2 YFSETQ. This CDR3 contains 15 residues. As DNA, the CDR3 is TGCGCCAGCAGCTTGGGTGGCGGGGGTCAAGAGACCCAGTACTTC. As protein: CASSLGGGGQETQYF. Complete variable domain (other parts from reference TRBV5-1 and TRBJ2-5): KAGVTQTPRYLIKTRGQQVTLSCSPISGHRSVSWYQQTPGQGLQFLFEYFSETQRNKGNFPGRFSGRQFSNSRSEMNVSTLELGDSALYLCASSLGGGGQETQYFGPGTRLLVL.

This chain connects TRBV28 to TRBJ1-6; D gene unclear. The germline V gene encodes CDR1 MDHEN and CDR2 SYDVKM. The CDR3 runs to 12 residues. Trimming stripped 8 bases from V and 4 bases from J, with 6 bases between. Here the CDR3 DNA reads TGTGCCAGCGTTACTTATAATTCACCCCTCCACTTT. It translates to CASVTYNSPLHF.

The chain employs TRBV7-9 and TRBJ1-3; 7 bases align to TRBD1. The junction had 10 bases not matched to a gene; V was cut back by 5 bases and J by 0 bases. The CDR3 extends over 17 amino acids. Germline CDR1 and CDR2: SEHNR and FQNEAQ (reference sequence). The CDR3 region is CASSPRTGPASGNTIYF. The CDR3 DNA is TGTGCCAGCAGCCCTCGGACAGGTCCTGCCTCTGGAAACACCATATATTTT.

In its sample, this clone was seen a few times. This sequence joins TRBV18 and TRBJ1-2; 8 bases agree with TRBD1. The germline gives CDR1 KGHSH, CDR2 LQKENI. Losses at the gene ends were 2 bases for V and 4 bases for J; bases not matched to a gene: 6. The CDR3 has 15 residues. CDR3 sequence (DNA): TGTGCCAGCTCACCAGACAGGGGCCGCTCCTATGGCTACACCTTC. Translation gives CASSPDRGRSYGYTF.

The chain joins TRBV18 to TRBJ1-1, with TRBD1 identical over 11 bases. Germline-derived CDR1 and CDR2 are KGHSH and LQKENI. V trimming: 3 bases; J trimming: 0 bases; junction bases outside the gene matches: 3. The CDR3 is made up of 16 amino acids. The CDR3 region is CASSPWTGGLNTEAFF. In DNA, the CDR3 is TGTGCCAGCTCACCTTGGACAGGGGGCTTGAACACTGAAGCTTTCTTT.

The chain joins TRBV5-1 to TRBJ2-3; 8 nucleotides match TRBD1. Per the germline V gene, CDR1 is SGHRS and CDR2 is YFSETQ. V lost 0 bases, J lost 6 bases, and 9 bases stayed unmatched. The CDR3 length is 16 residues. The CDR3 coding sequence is TGCGCCAGCAGCTTGGGGGACAGGTCGCACCGGGATACGCAGTATTTT. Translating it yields CASSLGDRSHRDTQYF.

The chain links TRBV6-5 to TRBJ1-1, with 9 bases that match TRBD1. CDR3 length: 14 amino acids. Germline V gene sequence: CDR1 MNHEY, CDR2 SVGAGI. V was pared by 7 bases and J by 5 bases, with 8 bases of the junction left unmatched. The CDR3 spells CASIRGQGLTEAFF. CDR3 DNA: TGTGCCAGCATCAGAGGACAGGGGCTAACTGAAGCTTTCTTT.

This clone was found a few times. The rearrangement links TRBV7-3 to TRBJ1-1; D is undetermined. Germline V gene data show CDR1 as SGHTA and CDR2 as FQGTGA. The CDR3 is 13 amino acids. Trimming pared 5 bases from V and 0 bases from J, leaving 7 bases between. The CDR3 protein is CASSREMNTEAFF. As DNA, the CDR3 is TGTGCCAGCAGCCGCGAGATGAACACTGAAGCTTTCTTT.

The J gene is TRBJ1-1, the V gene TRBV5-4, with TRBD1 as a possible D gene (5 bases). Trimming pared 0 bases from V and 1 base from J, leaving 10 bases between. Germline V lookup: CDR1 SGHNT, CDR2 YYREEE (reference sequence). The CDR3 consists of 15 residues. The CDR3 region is CASSLAGLGNTEAFF. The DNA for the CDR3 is TGTGCCAGCAGCTTGGCGGGACTTGGGAACACTGAAGCTTTCTTT.

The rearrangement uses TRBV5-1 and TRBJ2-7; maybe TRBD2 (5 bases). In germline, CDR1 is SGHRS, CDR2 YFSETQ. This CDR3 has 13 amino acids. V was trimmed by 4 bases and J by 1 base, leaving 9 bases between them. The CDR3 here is CASSPPGSYEQYF. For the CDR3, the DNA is TGCGCCAGCAGCCCCCCGGGGTCCTACGAGCAGTACTTC. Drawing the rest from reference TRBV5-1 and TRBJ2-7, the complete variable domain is KAGVTQTPRYLIKTRGQQVTLSCSPISGHRSVSWYQQTPGQGLQFLFEYFSETQRNKGNFPGRFSGRQFSNSRSEMNVSTLELGDSALYLCASSPPGSYEQYFGPGTRLTVT.

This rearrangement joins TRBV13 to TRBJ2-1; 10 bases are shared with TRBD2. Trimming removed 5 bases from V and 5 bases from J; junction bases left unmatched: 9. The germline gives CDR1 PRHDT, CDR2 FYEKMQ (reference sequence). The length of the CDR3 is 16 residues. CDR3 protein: CASSPRRLAGDNEQFF. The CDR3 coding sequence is TGTGCCAGCAGCCCCCGGAGGCTAGCGGGGGACAATGAGCAGTTCTTC.

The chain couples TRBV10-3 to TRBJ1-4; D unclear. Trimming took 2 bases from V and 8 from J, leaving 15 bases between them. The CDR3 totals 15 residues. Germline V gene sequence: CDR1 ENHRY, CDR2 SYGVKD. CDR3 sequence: CAISEGTAAGEKLFF. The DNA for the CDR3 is TGTGCCATCAGTGAGGGAACAGCCGCAGGCGAAAAACTGTTTTTT.

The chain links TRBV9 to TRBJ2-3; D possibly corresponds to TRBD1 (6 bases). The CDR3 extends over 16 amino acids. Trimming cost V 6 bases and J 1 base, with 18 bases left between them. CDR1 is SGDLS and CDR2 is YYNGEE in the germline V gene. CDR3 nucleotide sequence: TGTGCCAGCAAGCCTTTTACAGGGCCCCGCACAGATACGCAGTATTTT. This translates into CASKPFTGPRTDTQYF.

DNA for the CDR3: TGTGCCAGCAGCCAAGTCGGTGCATTGCAGTACTTC. Translated: CASSQVGALQYF. V usage is TRBV3-1 (or the pseudogene TRBV3-2) and J usage is TRBJ2-7; D ambiguous. The CDR3 is 12 residues long. The germline CDR1 and CDR2 sequences are LGHDT and YNNKEL (reference sequence). Trimming removed 1 base at V and 9 bases at J, with 10 bases between.

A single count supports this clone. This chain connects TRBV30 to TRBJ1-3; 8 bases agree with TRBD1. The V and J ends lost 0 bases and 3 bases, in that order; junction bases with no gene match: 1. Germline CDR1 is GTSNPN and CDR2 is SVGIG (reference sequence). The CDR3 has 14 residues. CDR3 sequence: CAWSVGTGGNTIYF. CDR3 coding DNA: TGTGCCTGGAGTGTTGGGACAGGTGGAAACACCATATATTTT.

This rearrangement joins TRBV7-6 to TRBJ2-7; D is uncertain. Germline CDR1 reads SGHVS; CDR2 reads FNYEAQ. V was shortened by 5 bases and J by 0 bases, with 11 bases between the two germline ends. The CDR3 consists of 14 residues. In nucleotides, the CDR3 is TGTGCCAGCAGCGAAACCGGGTCCTCCTACGAGCAGTACTTC. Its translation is CASSETGSSYEQYF.

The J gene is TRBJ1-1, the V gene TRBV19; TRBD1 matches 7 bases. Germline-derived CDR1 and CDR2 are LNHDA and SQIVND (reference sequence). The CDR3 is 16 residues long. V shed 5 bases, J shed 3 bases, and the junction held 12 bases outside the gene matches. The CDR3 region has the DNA TGTGCCAGTAGTTCCCGGGACAGAATTTACTACACTGAAGCTTTCTTT. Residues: CASSSRDRIYYTEAFF.

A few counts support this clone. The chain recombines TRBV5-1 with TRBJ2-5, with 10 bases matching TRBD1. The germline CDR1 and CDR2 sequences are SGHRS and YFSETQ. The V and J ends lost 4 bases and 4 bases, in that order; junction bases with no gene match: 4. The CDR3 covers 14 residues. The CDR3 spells CASSGGTGAETQYF. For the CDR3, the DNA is TGCGCCAGCAGCGGAGGGACAGGGGCAGAGACCCAGTACTTC. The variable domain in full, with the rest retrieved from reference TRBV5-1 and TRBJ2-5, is KAGVTQTPRYLIKTRGQQVTLSCSPISGHRSVSWYQQTPGQGLQFLFEYFSETQRNKGNFPGRFSGRQFSNSRSEMNVSTLELGDSALYLCASSGGTGAETQYFGPGTRLLVL.

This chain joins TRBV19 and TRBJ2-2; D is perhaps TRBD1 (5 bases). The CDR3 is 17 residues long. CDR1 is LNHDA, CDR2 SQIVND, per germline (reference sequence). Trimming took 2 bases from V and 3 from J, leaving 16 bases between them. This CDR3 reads CASSIRESGSYTGELFF. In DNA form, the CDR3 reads TGTGCCAGTAGTATACGAGAGTCAGGGTCCTACACCGGGGAGCTGTTTTTT.

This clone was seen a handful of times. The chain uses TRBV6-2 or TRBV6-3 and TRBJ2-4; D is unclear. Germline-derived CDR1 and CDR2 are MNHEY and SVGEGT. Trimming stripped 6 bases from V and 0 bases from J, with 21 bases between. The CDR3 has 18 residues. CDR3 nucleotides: TGTGCCAGCAGCCAATATCCCCACGGTTTCCTAGCCAAAAACATTCAGTACTTC. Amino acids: CASSQYPHGFLAKNIQYF.

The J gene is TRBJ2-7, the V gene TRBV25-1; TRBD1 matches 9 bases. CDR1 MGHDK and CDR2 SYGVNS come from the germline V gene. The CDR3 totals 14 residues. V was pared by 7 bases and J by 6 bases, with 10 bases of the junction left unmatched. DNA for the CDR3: TGTGCCAGCATTATGACAGGGGGTCCCTGCGAGCAGTACTTC. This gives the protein CASIMTGGPCEQYF.

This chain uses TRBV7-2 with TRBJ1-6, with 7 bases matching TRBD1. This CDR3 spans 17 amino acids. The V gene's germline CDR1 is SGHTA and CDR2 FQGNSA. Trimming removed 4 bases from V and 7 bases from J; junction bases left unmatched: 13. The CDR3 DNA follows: TGTGCCAGCAGCTCTAGGGAATACAGGGGATTAAATTCACCCCTCCACTTT. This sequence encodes CASSSREYRGLNSPLHF.

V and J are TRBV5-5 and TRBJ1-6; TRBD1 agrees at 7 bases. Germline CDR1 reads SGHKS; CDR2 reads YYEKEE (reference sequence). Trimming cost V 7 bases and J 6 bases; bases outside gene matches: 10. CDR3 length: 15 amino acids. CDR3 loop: CASRPLQGSNSPLHF. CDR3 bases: TGTGCCAGCCGTCCTCTACAGGGGAGTAATTCACCCCTCCACTTT.

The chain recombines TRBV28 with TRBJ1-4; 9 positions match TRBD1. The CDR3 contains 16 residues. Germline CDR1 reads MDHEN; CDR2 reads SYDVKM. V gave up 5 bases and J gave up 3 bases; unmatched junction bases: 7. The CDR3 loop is CASSPQTGGANEKLFF. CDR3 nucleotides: TGTGCCAGCAGTCCCCAGACAGGGGGGGCTAATGAAAAACTGTTTTTT.

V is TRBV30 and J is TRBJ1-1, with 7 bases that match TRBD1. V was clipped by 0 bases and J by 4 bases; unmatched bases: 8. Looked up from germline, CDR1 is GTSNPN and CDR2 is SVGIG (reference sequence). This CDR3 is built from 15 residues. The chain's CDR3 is CAWSVRGTVLTEAFF. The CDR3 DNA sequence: TGTGCCTGGAGTGTACGGGGGACAGTCCTCACTGAAGCTTTCTTT.